The 30 T cell receptor beta chains given below trace back to one sample, sequenced in a study of T cell repertoires in cytomegalovirus infection. MiXCR, run by TCRdb on the reads, gives a single entry per CDR3 protein. The sample lists some 940,000 distinct CDR3 sequences; 30% to 40% were seen once. No antigen has been assigned to these receptors. Sequenced material: cultured CD8+ T cells from PBMCs, taken from culture after CMV antigen stimulation. The receptors derive from a human donor in good health (CMV status not recorded). Some clones in this sample may be carry-over from other donors' samples.

The chain combines TRBV6-2 or TRBV6-3 with TRBJ2-7, with D possibly matching TRBD2 (5 bases). Germline lookup yields CDR1 MNHEY and CDR2 SVGEGT. The CDR3 runs 14 residues. V was pared by 0 bases and J by 4 bases, with 10 bases between. CDR3 region: CASSYSSSGYEQYV. CDR3 DNA: TGTGCCAGCAGTTACTCGAGTTCGGGATACGAGCAGTACGTC.

This rearrangement joins TRBV29-1 to TRBJ1-1, with D uncertain. Deletions cut 3 bases from V and 4 bases from J, with 15 bases between. The germline V gene has CDR1 SQVTM and CDR2 ANQGSEA. This CDR3 contains 14 residues. As DNA, the CDR3 is TGCAGCGTTGATTTTGTGGGTACGGGCACTGAAGCTTTCTTT. Encoded protein: CSVDFVGTGTEAFF.

This clonotype appeared a few times. The CDR3 reads CASSEEGTGTNTGELFF. In nucleotides, the CDR3 is TGTGCCAGCAGTGAGGAGGGGACAGGGACGAACACCGGGGAGCTGTTTTTT. The chain joins TRBV2 to TRBJ2-2, with 9 bases identical to TRBD1. Germline CDR1 reads SNHLY; CDR2 reads FYNNEI. After removal of 3 bases from V and 0 bases from J, the junction contained 5 bases not matched to a gene. CDR3 length: 17 residues.

The chain employs TRBV20-1 and TRBJ2-1, with TRBD2 identical over 12 bases. Germline-derived CDR1 and CDR2 are DFQATT and SNEGSKA (reference sequence). Trimming removed 6 bases from V and 5 bases from J; junction bases left unmatched: 11. The length of the CDR3 is 16 residues. CDR3 nucleotides: TGCAGTGCCCAGAGGCTAGCGGGGGGGCAGGACAATGAGCAGTTCTTC. Amino acids: CSAQRLAGGQDNEQFF.

This chain joins TRBV7-6 and TRBJ2-2; D possibly corresponds to TRBD1 (7 bases). CDR1 SGHVS and CDR2 FNYEAQ come from the germline V gene. The length of the CDR3 is 16 residues. V was shortened by 0 bases and J by 5 bases, with 13 bases between the two germline ends. DNA of the CDR3: TGTGCCAGCAGCTTAGCAGGGGGCGCGGGGACCGGGGAGCTGTTTTTT. It codes for CASSLAGGAGTGELFF.

About this clonotype: Compared with germline, one end of the junction differs, possibly owing to a read error. V gene TRBV27 combines with J gene TRBJ2-7, with TRBD1 matching over 11 bases. The CDR3 has 15 amino acids. Germline CDR1 reads MNHEY; CDR2 reads SMNVEV (reference sequence). CDR3 nucleotide sequence: TGTGCCAACAGTACGGGACAGGGGGAGTCCTACGAGCAGTACTTC. It is translated as CANSTGQGESYEQYF.

The chain couples TRBV7-2 to TRBJ1-1; the D gene is possibly TRBD1 (6 bases). CDR1 and CDR2 (germline): SGHTA, FQGNSA. Between the trimmed V and J ends, which lost 2 bases and 1 base, there was a span of 11 bases. The CDR3 runs 15 residues. CDR3 protein: CASSLRRGANTEAFF. The CDR3 DNA follows: TGTGCCAGCAGCTTAAGGAGGGGGGCGAACACTGAAGCTTTCTTT.

This chain uses TRBV2 with TRBJ2-7; 7 bases map to TRBD1. V trimming: 6 bases; J trimming: 3 bases; junction bases outside the gene matches: 5. The CDR3 is made up of 13 amino acids. The germline V gene encodes CDR1 SNHLY and CDR2 FYNNEI. This chain's CDR3 is CASRDTGVYEQYF. The CDR3 region has the DNA TGTGCCAGCAGGGATACAGGGGTCTACGAGCAGTACTTC.

This clonotype was found a few times. The DNA of the CDR3 is TGTGCCAGCGGAGGGACAGGAGGAAGCAGGGAGACCCAGTACTTC. Its translation is CASGGTGGSRETQYF. The rearrangement joins TRBV6-1 to TRBJ2-5; 8 bases match TRBD1. The V gene end was trimmed by 8 bases and the J gene end by 5 bases; junction bases not matched to a gene: 13. CDR3 length: 15 residues. In germline, CDR1 is MNHNS, CDR2 SASEGT.

Many counts were recorded for this clonotype. V usage is TRBV12-3 or TRBV12-4 and J usage is TRBJ2-1, with 11 bases aligning to TRBD2. The CDR3 consists of 14 residues. With V trimmed by 11 bases and J by 3 bases, 6 bases remained unmatched. The CDR3 reads CAVPSGGNYNEQFF. In DNA form, the CDR3 reads TGTGCCGTCCCTAGCGGGGGGAACTACAATGAGCAGTTCTTC.

This chain joins TRBV12-3 or TRBV12-4 and TRBJ2-3, with D perhaps TRBD2 (5 bases). The CDR3 is 13 amino acids. Trimming stripped 7 bases from V and 3 bases from J, with 11 bases between. The CDR3 sequence is CASNGLTTDTQYF. CDR3 bases: TGTGCCAGCAACGGACTTACGACAGATACGCAGTATTTT.

V gene TRBV7-6 combines with J gene TRBJ1-5, with unresolved D. CDR1 SGHVS and CDR2 FNYEAQ come from the germline V gene. This CDR3 has 15 amino acids. With 5 bases removed from V and 5 bases from J, the gap between germline ends came to 16 bases. The CDR3 sequence: CASSRRGGPDQPQHF. Here the CDR3 DNA reads TGTGCCAGCAGCCGCCGGGGAGGGCCGGATCAGCCCCAGCATTTT.

A few counts support this clonotype. The chain carries TRBV7-8 and TRBJ2-1; unclear D gene. Germline CDR1 is SGHVS and CDR2 is FQNEAQ. Between the trimmed V and J ends, which lost 6 bases and 2 bases, there was a span of 8 bases. CDR3 length equals 13 residues. Here the CDR3 DNA reads TGTGCCAGCAGGCAGGTAACCTACAATGAGCAGTTCTTC. This codes for CASRQVTYNEQFF.

The chain joins TRBV19 to TRBJ1-5, with D possibly TRBD1 on 5 matching bases. The CDR3 is made up of 16 amino acids. Germline V gene data show CDR1 as LNHDA and CDR2 as SQIVND (reference sequence). V was pared by 3 bases and J by 3 bases, with 15 bases between. CDR3 region: CASSISPRANNQPQHF. The DNA of the CDR3 is TGTGCCAGTAGTATCTCCCCCAGGGCAAACAATCAGCCCCAGCATTTT.

This chain uses TRBV27 with TRBJ2-7; 7 bases are a match to TRBD2. Per germline, CDR1 MNHEY and CDR2 SMNVEV (reference sequence). The CDR3 runs 15 residues. J gave up 2 bases and V 2 bases, and 6 bases lay outside the gene matches. CDR3 DNA: TGTGCCAGCAGTTTAGCGGGGGACGGGCCCTACGAGCAGTACGTC. Protein: CASSLAGDGPYEQYV.

The chain employs TRBV6-5 and TRBJ2-3; 11 bases fit TRBD2. The length of the CDR3 is 18 residues. Germline V gene sequence: CDR1 MNHEY, CDR2 SVGAGI. Trimming at V came to 4 bases and at J to 1 base, leaving 10 bases not matched to a gene. The CDR3 loop reads CASSSGVAGGQGTDTQYF. The CDR3 DNA reads as TGTGCCAGCAGTTCCGGGGTAGCGGGGGGGCAAGGCACAGATACGCAGTATTTT.

CDR3 sequence: CSARDRGSLEQYV. CDR3 in DNA: TGCAGTGCTAGGGACAGGGGGTCCCTCGAGCAGTACGTC. The V gene is TRBV20-1, the J gene TRBJ2-7, with TRBD1 matching over 10 bases. Trimming at V came to 3 bases and at J to 6 bases, leaving 5 bases not matched to a gene. The CDR3 length is 13 residues. CDR1 DFQATT and CDR2 SNEGSKA come from the germline V gene (reference sequence).

Only a few counts were recorded for this clonotype. The chain couples TRBV7-8 to TRBJ2-5; 7 nucleotides match TRBD1. V dropped 4 bases and J dropped 3; count of bases not matched to a gene: 5. The germline V gene has CDR1 SGHVS and CDR2 FQNEAQ. The length of the CDR3 is 14 residues. CDR3 coding DNA: TGTGCCAGCAGCTGGGGACAGAGAGAAGAGACCCAGTACTTC. Translating it yields CASSWGQREETQYF.

V usage is TRBV6-2 or TRBV6-3 and J usage is TRBJ1-5; D uncertain. The CDR3 is made up of 14 amino acids. Germline CDR1 reads MNHEY; CDR2 reads SVGEGT. The V end lost 3 bases, the J end lost 3 bases, and 9 bases lay between the germline ends. CDR3 DNA: TGTGCCAGCAGTTATGTGAGGTCCAATCAGCCCCAGCATTTT. Its protein product is CASSYVRSNQPQHF.

Points on this clonotype: A much larger clonotype is one base distant, so this may be a read error. The V call is TRBV12-3 or TRBV12-4, the J call TRBJ2-1; 7 bases align to TRBD1. The CDR3 is 12 residues long. CDR3 nucleotide sequence: TGTGTCAGCACGCCAGGGGGCAATGAGCAGTTCTTC. This translates into CVSTPGGNEQFF.

J is TRBJ1-5 and V is TRBV6-6; unclear D gene. This CDR3 is built from 16 residues. The germline V gene has CDR1 MNHNY and CDR2 SVGAGI (reference sequence). V dropped 6 bases and J dropped 5 bases, with 20 bases sitting between them. The DNA of the CDR3 is TGTGCCAGCAGCCTCCAGCGGATAAGGGTGGATCAGCCCCAGCATTTT. Protein sequence: CASSLQRIRVDQPQHF.

In its sample, this clonotype was seen many times. The chain uses TRBV7-9 and TRBJ1-4; tentative D call: TRBD1 (5 bases). CDR1 and CDR2 from the germline V gene are SEHNR and FQNEAQ (reference sequence). V lost 3 bases and J lost 8, with 13 bases in between. This CDR3 contains 14 residues. The CDR3 protein is CASSFSAEGEKLFF. The CDR3 bases are TGTGCCAGCAGCTTCTCGGCGGAGGGGGAAAAACTGTTTTTT.

This clonotype came up a few times. The V call is TRBV24-1, the J call TRBJ2-1, with D perhaps TRBD2 (6 bases). The germline V gene has CDR1 KGHDR and CDR2 SFDVKD. This CDR3 has 13 residues. The germline V and J ends were trimmed by 4 bases and 7 bases, with 10 bases remaining between them. The CDR3 spells CATSEGGVNEQFF. The CDR3 DNA is TGTGCCACCAGTGAGGGGGGAGTTAATGAGCAGTTCTTC.

J is TRBJ1-2 and V is TRBV20-1; TRBD1 is a possible D gene (5 bases). Trimming shortened V by 5 bases and J by 3 bases, and 16 bases separated the two germline ends. CDR3 length equals 14 residues. From germline, CDR1 is DFQATT and CDR2 SNEGSKA (reference sequence). CDR3 sequence: CSAPTWAGHYGYTF. DNA of the CDR3: TGCAGTGCTCCTACCTGGGCGGGGCACTATGGCTACACCTTC.

The chain links TRBV7-3 to TRBJ1-2, with a tentative D call TRBD1 (5 bases). V gave up 5 bases and J gave up 4 bases, with 38 bases separating them. Germline V gives CDR1 SGHTA, CDR2 FQGTGA. The CDR3 sequence is 22 residues long. CDR3 sequence: CASSREDMGLRRIYVFRYGYTF. Here the CDR3 DNA reads TGTGCCAGCAGCCGGGAGGACATGGGCCTAAGAAGAATCTATGTTTTCCGCTATGGCTACACCTTC. Full variable domain (rest looked up from reference TRBV7-3 and TRBJ1-2): GAGVSQTPSNKVTEKGKYVELRCDPISGHTALYWYRQSLGQGPEFLIYFQGTGAADDSGLPNDRFFAVRPEGSVSTLKIQRTERGDSAVYLCASSREDMGLRRIYVFRYGYTFGSGTRLTVV.

This clonotype showed up just a few times. This chain links TRBV12-3 or TRBV12-4 with TRBJ2-7, with 9 bases that match TRBD1. This CDR3 is 14 amino acids long. Losses at the gene ends were 4 bases for V and 6 bases for J; bases not matched to a gene: 7. The CDR3 protein is CASSSDRGRAEQYF. CDR3 DNA sequence: TGTGCCAGCAGTTCGGACAGGGGACGGGCCGAGCAGTACTTC.

Comment on this clonotype: This could be a read error, since a much larger clone is one nucleotide away. The V gene is TRBV27, the J gene TRBJ1-2; 9 bases map to TRBD1. In germline, CDR1 is MNHEY, CDR2 SMNVEV (reference sequence). CDR3 size: 13 residues. V shed 5 bases, J shed 7 bases, and the junction held 5 bases outside the gene matches. CDR3 sequence: CASSDGTGFGYTF. The CDR3 DNA reads as TGTGCCAGCAGTGACGGGACAGGGTTTGGCTACACCTTC.

The chain is built from TRBV6-2 or TRBV6-3 and TRBJ2-2, with TRBD2 matching 8 bases. V shed 5 bases, J shed 6 bases, and the junction held 11 bases outside the gene matches. The CDR3 loop spans 16 amino acids. Germline V gives CDR1 MNHEY, CDR2 SVGEGT. The CDR3 nucleotides are TGTGCCAGCAGTCCCCGGGGGGGCAGGAGGGCCGGGGAGCTGTTTTTT. It encodes CASSPRGGRRAGELFF.

This clonotype was observed a single time. The chain couples TRBV27 to TRBJ2-3; no reliable D call. Germline lookup yields CDR1 MNHEY and CDR2 SMNVEV (reference sequence). V was trimmed by 10 bases and J by 1 base, leaving 21 bases between them. The CDR3 sequence is 16 residues long. CDR3 sequence: CANRARLYGGTDTQYF. The CDR3 nucleotides are TGTGCCAACAGAGCCCGACTCTATGGGGGCACAGATACGCAGTATTTT.

This clonotype was seen a handful of times. The chain recombines TRBV27 with TRBJ1-2; D unresolved. This CDR3 comprises 13 residues. Per germline, CDR1 MNHEY and CDR2 SMNVEV (reference sequence). Between the trimmed V and J ends, which lost 2 bases and 2 bases, there was a span of 6 bases. CDR3 in amino acids: CASSLNTNYGYTF. The DNA of the CDR3 is TGTGCCAGCAGTTTAAACACCAACTATGGCTACACCTTC.